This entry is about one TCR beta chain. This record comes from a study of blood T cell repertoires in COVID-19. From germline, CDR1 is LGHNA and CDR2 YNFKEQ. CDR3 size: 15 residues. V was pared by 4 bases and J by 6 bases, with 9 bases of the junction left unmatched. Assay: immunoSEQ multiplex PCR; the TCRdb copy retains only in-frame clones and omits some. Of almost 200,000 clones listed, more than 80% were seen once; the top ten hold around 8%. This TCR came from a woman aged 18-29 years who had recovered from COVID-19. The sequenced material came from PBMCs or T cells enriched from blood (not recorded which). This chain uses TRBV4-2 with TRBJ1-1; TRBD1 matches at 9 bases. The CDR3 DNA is TGTGCCAGCAGCCCCCGGACAGGGGATATCGCTGAAGCTTTCTTT. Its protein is CASSPRTGDIAEAFF.